Listed here are 22 T cell receptor beta chains from one sample, sequenced in a study of blood T cell repertoires in COVID-19. Here immunoSEQ multiplex PCR was the method, and the copy in TCRdb shows in-frame clones only, minus some. The sample lists over 45,000 clones; just over 90% were seen once. Material for sequencing was peripheral blood. The receptors derive from a man aged 65 to 85 with acute or convalescent COVID-19.

The chain links TRBV7-9 to TRBJ2-7; no clear D. Germline V gene data show CDR1 as SEHNR and CDR2 as FQNEAQ (reference sequence). V lost 4 bases, J lost 6 bases, and 10 bases lay in between. CDR3 length: 12 residues. CDR3 sequence (DNA): TGTGCCAGCAGCTCACGGTTTGGCGAGCAGTACTTC. This sequence encodes CASSSRFGEQYF.

The chain uses TRBV19 and TRBJ1-5; D is undetermined. Trimming took off 3 bases at V and 5 bases at J, with 14 bases between the two ends. CDR1 LNHDA and CDR2 SQIVND come from the germline V gene (reference sequence). The CDR3 spans 15 residues. In DNA form, the CDR3 reads TGTGCCAGTAGTATTGGAGGGCAAGTTGATCAGCCCCAGCATTTT. It specifies CASSIGGQVDQPQHF. The variable domain in full, with the rest retrieved from reference TRBV19 and TRBJ1-5, is DGGITQSPKYLFRKEGQNVTLSCEQNLNHDAMYWYRQDPGQGLRLIYYSQIVNDFQKGDIAEGYSVSREKKESFPLTVTSAQKNPTAFYLCASSIGGQVDQPQHFGDGTRLSIL.

CDR3 in amino acids: CASEDPYQGAPNEKLFF. The DNA of the CDR3 is TGTGCCAGCGAAGACCCCTATCAGGGGGCGCCTAATGAAAAACTGTTTTTT. V and J are TRBV21-1 and TRBJ1-4; TRBD1 is the table's D call and was not checked against the DNA. TRBV21-1 is a documented pseudogene. The CDR3 runs 17 residues.

The chain recombines TRBV2 with TRBJ2-7, with D tentatively TRBD2 (6 bases). CDR3 length equals 14 residues. Trimming cost V 6 bases and J 0 bases, with 12 bases left between them. The germline CDR1 and CDR2 sequences are SNHLY and FYNNEI. The CDR3 DNA sequence: TGTGCCAGCAGAATACGGGGGACCTCCTACGAGCAGTACTTC. Its translation: CASRIRGTSYEQYF.

The chain combines TRBV7-2 with TRBJ1-6; TRBD1 might be the D (5 bases). V gave up 3 bases and J gave up 1 base, with 10 bases separating them. Germline CDR1 is SGHTA and CDR2 is FQGNSA. The CDR3 sequence is 16 residues long. In DNA, the CDR3 is TGTGCCAGCAGCTTGAACGGGGGATCCTATAATTCACCCCTCCACTTT. Its translation is CASSLNGGSYNSPLHF.

The V and J genes are TRBV7-2 and TRBJ2-1, with a tentative D call TRBD2 (6 bases). The CDR3 totals 16 residues. Germline V gene data show CDR1 as SGHTA and CDR2 as FQGNSA. Trimming cost V 5 bases and J 0 bases, with 14 bases left between them. In DNA form, the CDR3 reads TGTGCCAGCAGCCGGGACTCCCCCTTCTCCTACAATGAGCAGTTCTTC. Translating gives CASSRDSPFSYNEQFF.

As concerns this clone: Other DNA sequences of this sample code for an identical CDR3. The V gene is TRBV9, the J gene TRBJ1-3, with TRBD1 matching over 8 bases. The CDR3 has 13 residues. The V segment lost 3 bases and the J segment 4 bases; nucleotides outside the gene matches: 0. Germline loops: CDR1 SGDLS, CDR2 YYNGEE. Here the CDR3 reads CASSGDRGNTIYF. In nucleotides, the CDR3 is TGTGCCAGCAGCGGGGACAGGGGAAACACCATATATTTT.

V usage is TRBV4-1 and J usage is TRBJ2-3; 10 bases line up with TRBD1. V lost 3 bases to trimming and J lost 1 base; unmatched junction nucleotides: 4. CDR1 is MGHRA, CDR2 YSYEKL, per germline. The CDR3 extends over 16 amino acids. CDR3 sequence (DNA): TGCGCCAGCAGCCAGAGGGGGACAGGGGGCACAGATACGCAGTATTTT. Residues: CASSQRGTGGTDTQYF.

This sequence joins TRBV19 and TRBJ1-6; D is uncertain. Germline V CDR1 and CDR2: LNHDA, SQIVND (reference sequence). The V gene lost 4 bases and the J gene lost 5 bases, with 15 bases spanning the gap. This CDR3 contains 16 residues. This CDR3 reads CASSTLREGNNSPLHF. CDR3 nucleotides: TGTGCCAGTAGTACGCTCCGGGAAGGAAATAATTCACCCCTCCACTTT. The variable domain in full, completed from reference TRBV19 and TRBJ1-6, reads DGGITQSPKYLFRKEGQNVTLSCEQNLNHDAMYWYRQDPGQGLRLIYYSQIVNDFQKGDIAEGYSVSREKKESFPLTVTSAQKNPTAFYLCASSTLREGNNSPLHFGNGTRLTVT.

The chain has TRBV5-4 and TRBJ1-4; 7 nucleotides agree with TRBD1. Germline CDR1 and CDR2: SGHNT and YYREEE (reference sequence). The CDR3 sequence is 15 residues long. V lost 3 bases and J lost 7; bases outside the gene matches: 9. Written as DNA, the CDR3 is TGTGCCAGCAGCTCCTCGACAGGGCGACCTGAAAAACTGTTTTTT. Translating gives CASSSSTGRPEKLFF.

V is TRBV6-5 and J is TRBJ1-5, with D perhaps TRBD1 (5 bases). V was clipped by 0 bases and J by 2 bases, with 11 bases between them. This CDR3 has 16 amino acids. Per germline, CDR1 MNHEY and CDR2 SVGAGI. The CDR3 DNA is TGTGCCAGCAGTTACTCGCGGGGGTCGGGCAATCAGCCCCAGCATTTT. This translates into CASSYSRGSGNQPQHF.

In DNA, the CDR3 is TGTGCCAGCAGCCCCCGCGGAAATTTGTTTCAAGAGACCCAGTACTTC. Its protein is CASSPRGNLFQETQYF. V usage is TRBV7-9 and J usage is TRBJ2-5; D remains unclear. Per the germline V gene, CDR1 is SEHNR and CDR2 is FQNEAQ (reference sequence). The CDR3 contains 16 residues. V lost 5 bases and J lost 2, with 18 bases in between.

This chain joins TRBV3-1 (or the pseudogene TRBV3-2) and TRBJ1-2; no clear D. Germline CDR1 LGHDT, CDR2 YNNKEL (reference sequence). Trimming took off 3 bases at V and 8 bases at J, with 10 bases between the two ends. The CDR3 totals 12 residues. The CDR3 region has the DNA TGTGCCAGCAGCCAGGCCGACTCCGGCTACACCTTC. Protein product: CASSQADSGYTF.

The chain employs TRBV14 and TRBJ1-1, with D possibly matching TRBD1 (6 bases). V shed 2 bases and J shed 1 base, with 8 bases lying between them. CDR3 length equals 14 residues. Per germline, CDR1 SGHDN and CDR2 FVKESK. The CDR3 here is CASSQQGRNTEAFF. The CDR3 nucleotides are TGTGCCAGCAGCCAACAGGGGCGGAACACTGAAGCTTTCTTT.

V usage is TRBV7-2 and J usage is TRBJ2-6, with D perhaps matching TRBD1 (6 bases). Germline loops: CDR1 SGHTA, CDR2 FQGNSA. V lost 4 bases, J lost 2 bases, and 9 bases lay in between. This CDR3 has 15 amino acids. CDR3 nucleotides: TGTGCCAGCAGCTCGACAGGTCCTGGGGCCAACGTCCTGACTTTC. Protein product: CASSSTGPGANVLTF.

The DNA of the CDR3 is TGTGCCAGTAGTCCACTGGGGAGCCCCAATCAGCCCCAGCATTTT. It specifies CASSPLGSPNQPQHF. V usage is TRBV19 and J usage is TRBJ1-5; D call uncertain. Per the germline V gene, CDR1 is LNHDA and CDR2 is SQIVND (reference sequence). This CDR3 is 15 amino acids long. V was clipped by 5 bases and J by 3 bases, with 14 bases between them.

This chain links TRBV6-5 with TRBJ1-1, with TRBD1 matching over 8 bases. Germline V gives CDR1 MNHEY, CDR2 SVGAGI. V lost 0 bases, J lost 4 bases, and 7 bases stayed unmatched. This CDR3 has 16 residues. The CDR3 loop is CASSYSIVTGGTEAFF. For the CDR3, the DNA is TGTGCCAGCAGTTACTCTATAGTTACAGGGGGCACTGAAGCTTTCTTT.

CDR3 region: CASSQDGELNMYEQYF. DNA of the CDR3: TGTGCCAGCAGCCAAGACGGTGAACTCAATATGTACGAGCAGTACTTC. V gene TRBV4-2 combines with J gene TRBJ2-7; D is unclear. The CDR3 spans 16 residues. From germline, CDR1 is LGHNA and CDR2 YNFKEQ. V was pared by 0 bases and J by 4 bases, with 16 bases between.

This clone was picked up one time. V is TRBV12-3 or TRBV12-4 and J is TRBJ1-1, with unresolved D. The V and J ends lost 7 bases and 1 base respectively, with 10 bases between them. The CDR3 loop spans 13 amino acids. In nucleotides, the CDR3 is TGTGCCAGCAACGAACGGGGGAACACTGAAGCTTTCTTT. Residues: CASNERGNTEAFF.

This rearrangement joins TRBV7-3 to TRBJ1-5, with 8 bases matching TRBD1. Germline-derived CDR1 and CDR2 are SGHTA and FQGTGA. After removal of 6 bases from V and 5 bases from J, the junction contained 6 bases not matched to a gene. This CDR3 has 14 residues. The CDR3 reads CASRYGQGYQPQHF. The CDR3 nucleotides read TGTGCCAGCAGGTATGGACAGGGTTATCAGCCCCAGCATTTT.

The V and J genes are TRBV28 and TRBJ1-5; a possible D gene is TRBD1 (5 bases). The V and J ends lost 2 bases and 2 bases respectively, with 10 bases between them. The CDR3 is made up of 15 amino acids. Germline loops: CDR1 MDHEN, CDR2 SYDVKM. CDR3 sequence: CASSLIPQGNQPQHF. DNA of the CDR3: TGTGCCAGCAGTTTAATCCCACAGGGCAATCAGCCCCAGCATTTT. The full variable domain, completed using reference TRBV28 and TRBJ1-5, is DVKVTQSSRYLVKRTGEKVFLECVQDMDHENMFWYRQDPGLGLRLIYFSYDVKMKEKGDIPEGYSVSREKKERFSLILESASTNQTSMYLCASSLIPQGNQPQHFGDGTRLSIL.

This rearrangement joins TRBV6-2 or TRBV6-3 to TRBJ2-3; 10 bases match TRBD2. Germline CDR1 is MNHEY and CDR2 is SVGEGT. This CDR3 contains 16 residues. V dropped 5 bases and J dropped 4; count of bases not matched to a gene: 9. CDR3 sequence reads: CASSPLTSGGADTQYF. Written as DNA, the CDR3 is TGTGCCAGCAGTCCCCTTACCAGCGGGGGGGCAGATACGCAGTATTTT.